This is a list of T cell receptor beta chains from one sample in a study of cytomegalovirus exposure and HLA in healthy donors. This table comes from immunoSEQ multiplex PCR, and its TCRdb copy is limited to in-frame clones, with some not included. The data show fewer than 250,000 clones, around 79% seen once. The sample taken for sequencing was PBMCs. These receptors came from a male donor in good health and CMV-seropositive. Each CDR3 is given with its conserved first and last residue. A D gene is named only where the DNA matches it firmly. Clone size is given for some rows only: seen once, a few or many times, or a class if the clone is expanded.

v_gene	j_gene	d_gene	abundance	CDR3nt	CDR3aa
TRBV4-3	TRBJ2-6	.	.	TGCGCCAGCAGCCTCGACTCCAGGGCCAACGTCCTGACTTTC	CASSLDSRANVLTF
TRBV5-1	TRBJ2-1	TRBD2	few	TGCGCCAGCAGCTTGGCGGCTAGCGGGAGTAATGAGCAGTTCTTC	CASSLAASGSNEQFF
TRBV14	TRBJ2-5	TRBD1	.	TGTGCCAGCAGCGGACAGGGGCGCGGGGAGACCCAGTACTTC	CASSGQGRGETQYF
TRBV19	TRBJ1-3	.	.	TGTGCCAGTAGTCTCCGGGGGGCTGGAAACACCATATATTTT	CASSLRGAGNTIYF
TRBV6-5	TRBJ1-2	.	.	TGTGCCAGCAGTTACGGGCCAGGATATGGCTACACCTTC	CASSYGPGYGYTF
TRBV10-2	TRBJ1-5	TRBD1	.	TGCGCCAGCACCAGACAGGGCGGGCTGCCCCAGCATTTT	CASTRQGGLPQHF
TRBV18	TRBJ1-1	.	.	TGTGCCAGCTCCGCCCACACGAACACTGAAGCTTTCTTT	CASSAHTNTEAFF
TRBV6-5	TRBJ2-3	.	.	TGTGCCAGCAGTTACAGCGGGGATACGCAGTATTTT	CASSYSGDTQYF
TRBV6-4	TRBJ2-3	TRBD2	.	TGTGCCAGCAGTGACTCGGAGCGGGACTATGATACGCAGTATTTT	CASSDSERDYDTQYF
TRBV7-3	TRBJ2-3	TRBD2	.	TGTGCCAGCAGCTCGGAGCGGGGAGATACGCAGTATTTT	CASSSERGDTQYF
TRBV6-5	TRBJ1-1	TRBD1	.	TGTGCCAGCAGTTACCGGGGACAGGGGGCGGGCACTGAAGCTTTCTTT	CASSYRGQGAGTEAFF
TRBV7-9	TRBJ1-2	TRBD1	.	TGTGCCAGCAGCCCCTACAGGGGGCCCTATGGCTACACCTTC	CASSPYRGPYGYTF
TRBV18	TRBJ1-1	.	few	TGTGCCAGCTCATGGGGCCGGAACACTGAAGCTTTCTTT	CASSWGRNTEAFF
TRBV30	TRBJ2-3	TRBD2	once	TGTGCCTGGAGTATGCCTAGCGGGCTCACAGATACGCAGTATTTT	CAWSMPSGLTDTQYF
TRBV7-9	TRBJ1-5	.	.	TGTGCCAGCAGCTTAGATGTGACAGGAAGAAATCAGCCCCAGCATTTT	CASSLDVTGRNQPQHF
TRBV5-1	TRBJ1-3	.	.	TGCGCCAGCAGATTGGATCCGGGTTCTGGAAACACCATATATTTT	CASRLDPGSGNTIYF
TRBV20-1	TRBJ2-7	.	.	TGCAGTGTTCCAAACTCCTACGAGCAGTACTTC	CSVPNSYEQYF